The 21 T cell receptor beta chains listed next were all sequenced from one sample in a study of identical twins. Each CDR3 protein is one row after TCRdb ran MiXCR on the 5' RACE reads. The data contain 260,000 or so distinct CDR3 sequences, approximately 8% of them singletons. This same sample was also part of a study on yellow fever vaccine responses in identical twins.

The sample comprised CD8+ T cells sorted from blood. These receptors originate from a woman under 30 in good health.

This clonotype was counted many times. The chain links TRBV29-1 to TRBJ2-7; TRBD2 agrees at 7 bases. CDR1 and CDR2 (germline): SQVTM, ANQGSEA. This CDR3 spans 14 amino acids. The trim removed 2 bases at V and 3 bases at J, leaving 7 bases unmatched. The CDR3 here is CSVEIVAGVYEQYF. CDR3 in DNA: TGCAGCGTTGAAATTGTGGCGGGAGTCTACGAGCAGTACTTC.

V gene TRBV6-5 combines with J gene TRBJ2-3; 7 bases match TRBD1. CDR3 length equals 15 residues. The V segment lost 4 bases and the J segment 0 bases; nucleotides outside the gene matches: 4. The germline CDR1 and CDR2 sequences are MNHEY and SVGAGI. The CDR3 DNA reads TGTGCCAGCAGTTCGGGACAGTCTAGCACAGATACGCAGTATTTT. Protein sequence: CASSSGQSSTDTQYF.

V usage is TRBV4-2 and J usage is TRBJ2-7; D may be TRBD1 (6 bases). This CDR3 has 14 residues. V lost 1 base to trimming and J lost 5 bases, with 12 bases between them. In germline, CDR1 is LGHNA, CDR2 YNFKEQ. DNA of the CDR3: TGTGCCAGCAGCCAAGGTCAGGGGCTGGACGAGCAGTACTTC. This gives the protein CASSQGQGLDEQYF.

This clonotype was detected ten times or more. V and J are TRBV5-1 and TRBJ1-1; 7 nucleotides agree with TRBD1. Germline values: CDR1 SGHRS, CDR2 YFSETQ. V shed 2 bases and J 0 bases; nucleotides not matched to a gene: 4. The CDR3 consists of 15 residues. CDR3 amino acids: CASSFTGDLNTEAFF. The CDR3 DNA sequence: TGCGCCAGCAGCTTCACAGGGGATCTGAACACTGAAGCTTTCTTT. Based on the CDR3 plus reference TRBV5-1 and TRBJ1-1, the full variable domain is KAGVTQTPRYLIKTRGQQVTLSCSPISGHRSVSWYQQTPGQGLQFLFEYFSETQRNKGNFPGRFSGRQFSNSRSEMNVSTLELGDSALYLCASSFTGDLNTEAFFGQGTRLTVV.

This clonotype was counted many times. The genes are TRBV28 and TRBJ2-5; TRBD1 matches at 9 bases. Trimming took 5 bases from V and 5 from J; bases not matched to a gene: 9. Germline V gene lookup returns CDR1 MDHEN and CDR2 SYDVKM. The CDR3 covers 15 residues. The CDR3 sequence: CASSPRTGDVETQYF. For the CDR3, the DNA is TGTGCCAGCAGTCCTCGGACAGGGGATGTGGAGACCCAGTACTTC.

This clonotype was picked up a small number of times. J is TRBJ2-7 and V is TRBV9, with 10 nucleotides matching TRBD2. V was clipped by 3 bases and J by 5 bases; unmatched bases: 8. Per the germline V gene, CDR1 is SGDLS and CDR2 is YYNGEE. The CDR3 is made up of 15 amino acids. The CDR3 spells CASSAGTSVHNEQYF. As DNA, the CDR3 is TGTGCCAGCAGCGCCGGGACTAGCGTTCATAACGAGCAGTACTTC.

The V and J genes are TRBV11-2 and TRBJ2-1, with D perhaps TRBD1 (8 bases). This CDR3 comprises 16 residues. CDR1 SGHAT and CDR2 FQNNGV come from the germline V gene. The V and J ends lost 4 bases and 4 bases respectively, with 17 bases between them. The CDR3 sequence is CASSSGGQGAYNEQFF. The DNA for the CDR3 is TGTGCCAGCAGCTCCGGGGGGCAGGGGGCGTACAATGAGCAGTTCTTC.

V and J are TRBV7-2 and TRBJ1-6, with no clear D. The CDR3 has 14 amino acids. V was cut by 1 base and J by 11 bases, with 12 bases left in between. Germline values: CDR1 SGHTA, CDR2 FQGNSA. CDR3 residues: CASSLEGFGPPLHF. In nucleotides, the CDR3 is TGTGCCAGCAGCTTAGAAGGGTTCGGTCCACCCCTCCACTTT.

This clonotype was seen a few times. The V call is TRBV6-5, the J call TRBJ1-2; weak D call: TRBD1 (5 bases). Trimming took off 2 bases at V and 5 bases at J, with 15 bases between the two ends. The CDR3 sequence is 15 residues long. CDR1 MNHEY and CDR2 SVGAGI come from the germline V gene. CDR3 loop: CASSYNSDGGYGYTF. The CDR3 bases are TGTGCCAGCAGTTACAATTCCGACGGGGGTTATGGCTACACCTTC.

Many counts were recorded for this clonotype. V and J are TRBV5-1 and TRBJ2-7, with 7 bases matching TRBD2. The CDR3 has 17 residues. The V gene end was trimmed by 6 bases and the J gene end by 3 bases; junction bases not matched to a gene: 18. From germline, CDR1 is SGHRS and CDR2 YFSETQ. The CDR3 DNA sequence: TGCGCCAGCAACAACCGGGGTGGAGAGGCTAGCGGCTACGAGCAGTACTTC. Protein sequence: CASNNRGGEASGYEQYF.

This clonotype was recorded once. CDR3 in DNA: TGTGCCAGCCGTCTGGGGGGGGATACGCAGTATTTT. It yields the protein CASRLGGDTQYF. The V gene is TRBV12-3 or TRBV12-4, the J gene TRBJ2-3; the match to TRBD2 covers 7 bases. The CDR3 extends over 12 amino acids. Germline trimming cut 8 bases from V and 6 bases from J; bases unmatched to any gene: 5.

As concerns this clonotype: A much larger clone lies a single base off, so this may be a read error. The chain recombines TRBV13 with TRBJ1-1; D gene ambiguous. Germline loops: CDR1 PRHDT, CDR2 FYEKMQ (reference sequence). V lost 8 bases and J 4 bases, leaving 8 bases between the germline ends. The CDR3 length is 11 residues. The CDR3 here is CASVRGTEAFF. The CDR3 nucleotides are TGTGCCAGCGTCCGGGGCACTGAAGCTTTCTTT. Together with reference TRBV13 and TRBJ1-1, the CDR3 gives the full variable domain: AAGVIQSPRHLIKEKRETATLKCYPIPRHDTVYWYQQGPGQDPQFLISFYEKMQSDKGSIPDRFSAQQFSDYHSELNMSSLELGDSALYFCASVRGTEAFFGQGTRLTVV.

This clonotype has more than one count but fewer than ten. The CDR3 reads CASSHPPAGADNEQFF. The CDR3 DNA reads TGTGCCAGCAGTCACCCTCCAGCGGGAGCTGACAATGAGCAGTTCTTC. The V call is TRBV28, the J call TRBJ2-1, with 8 nucleotides matching TRBD2. With V trimmed by 5 bases and J by 5 bases, 11 bases remained unmatched. The CDR3 loop spans 16 amino acids. Germline V gives CDR1 MDHEN, CDR2 SYDVKM.

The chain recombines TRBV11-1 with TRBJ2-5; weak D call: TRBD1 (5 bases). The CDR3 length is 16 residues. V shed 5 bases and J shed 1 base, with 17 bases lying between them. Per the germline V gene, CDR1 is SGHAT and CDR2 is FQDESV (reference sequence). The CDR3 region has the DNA TGTGCCAGCAGCCCCAACCCCGACAGACCCCAAGAGACCCAGTACTTC. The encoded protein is CASSPNPDRPQETQYF.

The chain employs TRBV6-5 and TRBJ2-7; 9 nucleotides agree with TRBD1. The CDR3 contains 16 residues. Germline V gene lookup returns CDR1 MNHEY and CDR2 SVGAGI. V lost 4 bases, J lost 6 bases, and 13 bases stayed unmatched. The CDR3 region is CASSSTTGQGRVEQYF. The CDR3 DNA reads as TGTGCCAGCAGTTCAACGACGGGACAGGGTCGGGTCGAGCAGTACTTC.

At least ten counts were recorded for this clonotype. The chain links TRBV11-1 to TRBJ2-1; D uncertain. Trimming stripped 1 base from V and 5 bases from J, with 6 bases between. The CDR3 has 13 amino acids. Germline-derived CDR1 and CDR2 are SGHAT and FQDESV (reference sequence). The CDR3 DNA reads TGTGCCAGCAGCTTAGGTGGGGACAATGAGCAGTTCTTC. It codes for CASSLGGDNEQFF.

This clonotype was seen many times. DNA for the CDR3: TGCAGTGCTAGAGATTACAGGGCTGAAGAGACCCAGTACTTC. It codes for CSARDYRAEETQYF. V usage is TRBV20-1 and J usage is TRBJ2-5, with D maybe TRBD1 (6 bases). V dropped 0 bases and J dropped 3 bases, with 11 bases sitting between them. The CDR3 has 14 residues. Germline CDR1 is DFQATT and CDR2 is SNEGSKA (reference sequence).

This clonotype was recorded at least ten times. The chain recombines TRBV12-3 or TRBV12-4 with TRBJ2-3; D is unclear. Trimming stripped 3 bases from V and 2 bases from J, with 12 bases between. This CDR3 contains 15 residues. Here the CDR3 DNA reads TGTGCCAGCAGTTTTCCGGCAGGAGACACAGATACGCAGTATTTT. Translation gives CASSFPAGDTDTQYF.

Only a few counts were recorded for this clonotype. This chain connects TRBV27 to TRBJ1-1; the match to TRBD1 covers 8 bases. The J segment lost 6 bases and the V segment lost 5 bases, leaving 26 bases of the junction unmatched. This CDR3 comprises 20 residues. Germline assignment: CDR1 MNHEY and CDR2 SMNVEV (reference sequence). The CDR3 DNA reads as TGTGCCAGCAGTGCCCGGACAGGGCCAGCAAGTTTGACACTGGGATCTGAAGCTTTCTTT. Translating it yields CASSARTGPASLTLGSEAFF.

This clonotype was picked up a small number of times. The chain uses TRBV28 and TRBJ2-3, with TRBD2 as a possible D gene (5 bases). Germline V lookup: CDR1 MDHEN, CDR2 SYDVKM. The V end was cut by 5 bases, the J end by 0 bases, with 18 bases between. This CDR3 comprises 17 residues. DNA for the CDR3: TGTGCCAGCAGTCCCACCCTTGGTAGCGTGAGCACAGATACGCAGTATTTT. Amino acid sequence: CASSPTLGSVSTDTQYF. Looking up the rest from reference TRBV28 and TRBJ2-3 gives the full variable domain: DVKVTQSSRYLVKRTGEKVFLECVQDMDHENMFWYRQDPGLGLRLIYFSYDVKMKEKGDIPEGYSVSREKKERFSLILESASTNQTSMYLCASSPTLGSVSTDTQYFGPGTRLTVL.

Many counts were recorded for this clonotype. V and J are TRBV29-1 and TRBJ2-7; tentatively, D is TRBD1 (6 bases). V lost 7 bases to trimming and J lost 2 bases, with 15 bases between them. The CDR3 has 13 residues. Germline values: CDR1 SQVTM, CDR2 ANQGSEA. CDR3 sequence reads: CSAEEGHTYEQYF. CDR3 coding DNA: TGCAGCGCCGAAGAGGGACACACCTACGAGCAGTACTTC.